These T cell receptor beta chains were read from a single sample in a study of T-cell memory formation after mild COVID-19. TCRdb re-analysed the 5' RACE reads in MiXCR, keeping a single row per CDR3 protein. Of 250,000 to 300,000 distinct CDR3 sequences in the sample, 15% to 20% were seen once. Input material: PBMCs or a T cell subset sorted from them (not recorded which). These receptors were collected from a man between 18 and 35 years old who had mild COVID-19 (a few samples of this study predate the infection). Cell type and time point are not known. Each CDR3 is given with its conserved first and last residue. Each record gives: J gene, D gene, clone size, V gene, CDR3 DNA, CDR3 protein. The D gene is left open where the match is weak. Not every row has a clone size; where given, it reads once, few, many or a size class.

J gene: TRBJ2-3; D gene: TRBD1; clone size: few; V gene: TRBV13; CDR3 DNA: TGTGCCAGCAGCGCGGGACAGGGAGTGTATACGCAGTATTTT; CDR3 protein: CASSAGQGVYTQYF
J gene: TRBJ2-5; D gene: -; clone size: -; V gene: TRBV10-3; CDR3 DNA: TGTGCCATCAGTGAGAGTCAGCTTCTTCAAGAGACCCAGTACTTC; CDR3 protein: CAISESQLLQETQYF
J gene: TRBJ2-5; D gene: TRBD1; clone size: many; V gene: TRBV27; CDR3 DNA: TGTGCCAGCAGTTCGGGACAGGGGTCCGCGGAGACCCAGTACTTC; CDR3 protein: CASSSGQGSAETQYF
J gene: TRBJ2-3; D gene: -; clone size: few; V gene: TRBV5-1; CDR3 DNA: TGCGCCAGCAGCCCCCCGGACAGCCACTCGCAGTATTTT; CDR3 protein: CASSPPDSHSQYF
J gene: TRBJ1-3; D gene: -; clone size: -; V gene: TRBV6-5; CDR3 DNA: TGTGCCAGCAGCGCGGCTGGGACCCCTCCACGTGGAAACACCATATATTTT; CDR3 protein: CASSAAGTPPRGNTIYF
J gene: TRBJ2-3; D gene: TRBD2; clone size: few; V gene: TRBV7-2; CDR3 DNA: TGTGCCAGCAGCTTTTCCGGGGGGGCCCCAGATACGCAGTATTTT; CDR3 protein: CASSFSGGAPDTQYF
J gene: TRBJ1-5; D gene: -; clone size: few; V gene: TRBV7-2; CDR3 DNA: TGTGCCAGCGGGGTACGAGGCAATCAGCCCCAGCATTTT; CDR3 protein: CASGVRGNQPQHF
J gene: TRBJ1-1; D gene: TRBD1; clone size: -; V gene: TRBV18; CDR3 DNA: TGTGCCAGCTCACCGCGACAGGGCGAGAACACTGAAGCTTTCTTT; CDR3 protein: CASSPRQGENTEAFF
J gene: TRBJ1-5; D gene: -; clone size: few; V gene: TRBV6-4; CDR3 DNA: TGTGCCAGCAGTGATGGGGAAGCGGCAGCAAATCAGCCCCAGCATTTT; CDR3 protein: CASSDGEAAANQPQHF
J gene: TRBJ1-1; D gene: TRBD1; clone size: few; V gene: TRBV4-2; CDR3 DNA: TGTGCCAGCAGCCAAAAGGACAGGGGGAACACTGAAGCTTTCTTT; CDR3 protein: CASSQKDRGNTEAFF
J gene: TRBJ1-1; D gene: -; clone size: many; V gene: TRBV7-8; CDR3 DNA: TGTGCCAGCAGCTTAGCAATTTTAGGTCGCAGGGGCACTGAAGCTTTCTTT; CDR3 protein: CASSLAILGRRGTEAFF
J gene: TRBJ1-2; D gene: -; clone size: -; V gene: TRBV5-1; CDR3 DNA: TGCGCCAGCAGCTTGGCCGGTGGGGTAACGGCTTATGGCTACACCTTC; CDR3 protein: CASSLAGGVTAYGYTF
J gene: TRBJ2-3; D gene: TRBD1; clone size: -; V gene: TRBV11-3; CDR3 DNA: TGTGCCAGCAGCCCCGGACAGGGGGCGGGAGATACGCAGTATTTT; CDR3 protein: CASSPGQGAGDTQYF
J gene: TRBJ2-5; D gene: TRBD2; clone size: -; V gene: TRBV28; CDR3 DNA: TGTGCCAGCAGCTTTCCGGGACTAAGCTGGGAGACCCAGTACTTC; CDR3 protein: CASSFPGLSWETQYF
J gene: TRBJ2-1; D gene: TRBD2; clone size: few; V gene: TRBV20-1; CDR3 DNA: TGCAGTGCTCTTAGCGGGGGGTCCTACAATGAGCAGTTCTTC; CDR3 protein: CSALSGGSYNEQFF
J gene: TRBJ2-3; D gene: -; clone size: -; V gene: TRBV5-5; CDR3 DNA: TGTGCCAGCAGCACCCTCAGCGATACCTCGGATACGCAGTATTTT; CDR3 protein: CASSTLSDTSDTQYF